These 25 T cell receptor beta chains share one sample of origin, sequenced in a study of cytomegalovirus exposure and HLA in healthy donors. Data came from immunoSEQ multiplex PCR; TCRdb stores just in-frame clones and leaves some out. The sample contains roughly 180,000 clones, roughly 80% of which appear only once. The sample comprised PBMCs. These receptors originate from a man between 18 and 29 years old in good health and CMV-seropositive.

This clone was counted only a few times. This chain uses TRBV29-1 with TRBJ2-1; TRBD2 matches 8 bases. Trimming took 5 bases from V and 5 from J; bases not matched to a gene: 5. CDR1 is SQVTM, CDR2 ANQGSEA, per germline. The CDR3 has 13 residues. The CDR3 sequence: CSVKGLGHNEQFF. The CDR3 bases are TGCAGCGTTAAGGGACTAGGGCACAATGAGCAGTTCTTC.

This chain uses TRBV9 with TRBJ2-7; 8 nucleotides align to TRBD2. This CDR3 spans 11 amino acids. Looked up from germline, CDR1 is SGDLS and CDR2 is YYNGEE. V lost 8 bases and J lost 4; bases outside the gene matches: 2. Here the CDR3 reads CARLAVYEQYF. Written as DNA, the CDR3 is TGTGCCAGACTAGCGGTGTACGAGCAGTACTTC. The full variable domain, completed using reference TRBV9 and TRBJ2-7, is DSGVTQTPKHLITATGQRVTLRCSPRSGDLSVYWYQQSLDQGLQFLIQYYNGEERAKGNILERFSAQQFPDLHSELNLSSLELGDSALYFCARLAVYEQYFGPGTRLTVT.

The chain recombines TRBV19 with TRBJ1-5; 7 bases are a match to TRBD1. CDR1 is LNHDA, CDR2 SQIVND, per germline (reference sequence). This CDR3 has 14 residues. V shed 9 bases, J shed 2 bases, and the junction held 7 bases outside the gene matches. CDR3 nucleotide sequence: TGTGCCAGCCGACAGGGTGTTGGCAATCAGCCCCAGCATTTT. It encodes CASRQGVGNQPQHF.

This sequence joins TRBV27 and TRBJ2-1, with D hard to call. V lost 7 bases, J lost 4 bases, and 5 bases lay in between. The CDR3 has 11 amino acids. Germline V gene lookup returns CDR1 MNHEY and CDR2 SMNVEV (reference sequence). The CDR3 DNA reads as TGTGCCAGCAATCGGTACAATGAGCAGTTCTTC. It yields the protein CASNRYNEQFF.

The V gene is TRBV25-1, the J gene TRBJ2-3; 9 bases align to TRBD2. Trimming took 4 bases from V and 3 from J; bases not matched to a gene: 5. Germline CDR1 and CDR2: MGHDK and SYGVNS. The CDR3 is made up of 15 amino acids. The CDR3 sequence is CASSVGLAGTDTQYF. Written as DNA, the CDR3 is TGTGCCAGCAGTGTAGGTCTAGCGGGGACAGATACGCAGTATTTT.

The chain joins TRBV7-3 to TRBJ2-2; 7 bases line up with TRBD1. Germline CDR1 reads SGHTA; CDR2 reads FQGTGA. V shed 5 bases and J 5 bases; nucleotides not matched to a gene: 8. The length of the CDR3 is 15 residues. The CDR3 nucleotides are TGTGCCAGCAGCAGAGACAGGGCTAGTACCGGGGAGCTGTTTTTT. Encoded protein: CASSRDRASTGELFF. The variable domain in full, completed from reference TRBV7-3 and TRBJ2-2, reads GAGVSQTPSNKVTEKGKYVELRCDPISGHTALYWYRQSLGQGPEFLIYFQGTGAADDSGLPNDRFFAVRPEGSVSTLKIQRTERGDSAVYLCASSRDRASTGELFFGEGSRLTVL.

The V call is TRBV11-2, the J call TRBJ2-7, with D perhaps TRBD2 (6 bases). There are 15 residues in the CDR3. Between the trimmed V and J ends, which lost 0 bases and 2 bases, there was a span of 11 bases. Germline V gene sequence: CDR1 SGHAT, CDR2 FQNNGV. This chain's CDR3 is CASSLEAGFTYEQYF. CDR3 DNA sequence: TGTGCCAGCAGCTTAGAGGCGGGATTTACCTACGAGCAGTACTTC.

This chain joins TRBV5-1 and TRBJ2-7, with D hard to call. This CDR3 has 13 residues. V was trimmed by 4 bases and J by 2 bases, leaving 10 bases between them. Germline CDR1 SGHRS, CDR2 YFSETQ. DNA of the CDR3: TGCGCCAGCAGCCCAGGATCAGCCTACGAGCAGTACTTC. Amino acids: CASSPGSAYEQYF.

This chain uses TRBV29-1 with TRBJ2-7; 9 nucleotides match TRBD1. The CDR3 is 11 amino acids. Germline V gives CDR1 SQVTM, CDR2 ANQGSEA. V was clipped by 6 bases and J by 6 bases; unmatched bases: 3. Here the CDR3 DNA reads TGCAGCGTGCAGGACAGGGGCGAGCAGTACTTC. It is translated as CSVQDRGEQYF.

Notes on this clone: The germline gene is not matched at one end of the junction; a read error may be the cause. The rearrangement uses TRBV28 and TRBJ1-4; 7 bases map to TRBD1. The germline CDR1 and CDR2 sequences are MDHEN and SYDVKM. This CDR3 is 12 amino acids long. CDR3 residues: CASTRGRGPHIF. CDR3 nucleotide sequence: TGTGCCAGCACTCGTGGTAGGGGGCCCCATATTTTT.

Only one count was recorded for this clone. CDR3 sequence (DNA): TGTGCCAGCAGCTTAATCGGTCGGGTCTCTAGCCTGTCCCAAGAGACCCAGTACTTC. Encoded protein: CASSLIGRVSSLSQETQYF. This chain links TRBV7-2 with TRBJ2-5; a possible D gene is TRBD2 (5 bases). This CDR3 is built from 19 residues. The germline V gene encodes CDR1 SGHTA and CDR2 FQGNSA. The germline V and J ends were trimmed by 2 bases and 1 base, with 23 bases remaining between them.

Regarding this clone: One end of the junction is discordant with germline, which a read error may explain. The rearrangement joins TRBV6-5 to TRBJ1-2, with 9 bases matching TRBD1. The CDR3 has 15 residues. Germline V gene data show CDR1 as MNHEY and CDR2 as SVGAGI. CDR3 nucleotides: TGTGCCAGCAGCTCCGGGACAGGGTACAACTATAGCTACACCTTC. Amino acid sequence: CASSSGTGYNYSYTF.

J is TRBJ1-4 and V is TRBV4-3; D is ambiguous. This CDR3 has 18 residues. Looked up from germline, CDR1 is LGHNA and CDR2 is YSLEER. Trimming stripped 2 bases from V and 0 bases from J, with 16 bases between. This CDR3 reads CASSQSPYSPATNEKLFF. CDR3 bases: TGCGCCAGCAGCCAATCCCCGTATAGCCCGGCAACTAATGAAAAACTGTTTTTT.

The chain employs TRBV9 and TRBJ2-7; 8 nucleotides line up with TRBD2. The CDR3 runs 13 residues. Trimming at V came to 8 bases and at J to 3 bases, leaving 7 bases not matched to a gene. Per germline, CDR1 SGDLS and CDR2 YYNGEE. CDR3 region: CARKRETRYEQYF. The DNA of the CDR3 is TGTGCCAGAAAGCGGGAGACCCGCTACGAGCAGTACTTC.

J is TRBJ2-7 and V is TRBV15; 9 nucleotides line up with TRBD2. CDR3 length equals 15 residues. J lost 5 bases, V lost 0 bases, and 5 bases had no gene match. Germline-derived CDR1 and CDR2 are LNHNV and YYDKDF (reference sequence). The CDR3 reads CATSRDLAGANEQYF. CDR3 sequence (DNA): TGTGCCACCAGCAGAGATTTAGCGGGAGCCAACGAGCAGTACTTC.

The chain combines TRBV27 with TRBJ2-3, with 7 nucleotides matching TRBD1. The CDR3 length is 15 residues. Germline V gives CDR1 MNHEY, CDR2 SMNVEV (reference sequence). Unmatched junction bases numbered 12, after V lost 5 bases and J lost 7 bases. The CDR3 region is CASSLGTAPRNTQYF. The CDR3 DNA reads TGTGCCAGCAGTCTAGGGACAGCCCCTCGGAATACGCAGTATTTT.

J is TRBJ2-7 and V is TRBV5-1; possible D gene TRBD1, 5 bases. Trimming stripped 2 bases from V and 3 bases from J, with 9 bases between. The CDR3 consists of 13 residues. Germline-derived CDR1 and CDR2 are SGHRS and YFSETQ. The CDR3 reads CASSLKGIYEQYF. The CDR3 DNA reads TGCGCCAGCAGCTTAAAGGGGATCTACGAGCAGTACTTC.

The V gene is TRBV4-3, the J gene TRBJ2-1; D perhaps matches TRBD2 (6 bases). Germline CDR1 is LGHNA and CDR2 is YSLEER. V lost 2 bases to trimming and J lost 2 bases, with 19 bases between them. This CDR3 has 18 amino acids. The CDR3 here is CASSQNSGTPGPYNEQFF. As DNA, the CDR3 is TGCGCCAGCAGCCAAAACTCAGGGACTCCCGGACCCTACAATGAGCAGTTCTTC.

The rearrangement uses TRBV7-3 and TRBJ2-5, with D perhaps matching TRBD2 (6 bases). Per germline, CDR1 SGHTA and CDR2 FQGTGA. The CDR3 extends over 15 amino acids. Trimming cost V 1 base and J 4 bases, with 13 bases left between them. The CDR3 region has the DNA TGTGCCAGCAGCTTAAGTGCGGGAAGACGAGAGACCCAGTACTTC. It specifies CASSLSAGRRETQYF. Drawing the rest from reference TRBV7-3 and TRBJ2-5, the complete variable domain is GAGVSQTPSNKVTEKGKYVELRCDPISGHTALYWYRQSLGQGPEFLIYFQGTGAADDSGLPNDRFFAVRPEGSVSTLKIQRTERGDSAVYLCASSLSAGRRETQYFGPGTRLLVL.

This clone was counted once. This sequence joins TRBV7-8 and TRBJ2-5, with a possible D match to TRBD2 (5 bases). Germline loops: CDR1 SGHVS, CDR2 FQNEAQ. The V and J ends lost 1 base and 4 bases respectively, with 7 bases between them. The CDR3 is 13 residues long. For the CDR3, the DNA is TGTGCCAGCAGCTTAGGTGGACTAGAGACCCAGTACTTC. Translating gives CASSLGGLETQYF.

The count of this clone is one. V is TRBV28 and J is TRBJ2-3; the match to TRBD2 covers 8 bases. The CDR3 covers 14 residues. J gave up 3 bases and V 6 bases, and 5 bases lay outside the gene matches. CDR1 and CDR2 from the germline V gene are MDHEN and SYDVKM. The CDR3 reads CASRDGGRTDTQYF. The CDR3 nucleotides are TGTGCCAGCAGGGACGGCGGGAGGACAGATACGCAGTATTTT.

This clone was seen only once. V is TRBV9 and J is TRBJ2-7, with a tentative D call TRBD2 (5 bases). The V gene's germline CDR1 is SGDLS and CDR2 YYNGEE. The ends were cut back, 0 bases at V and 5 bases at J, with 12 bases in the middle. This CDR3 is 14 amino acids long. Here the CDR3 DNA reads TGTGCCAGCAGCGTAGTTAGTAGCGCAGACGAGCAGTACTTC. This translates into CASSVVSSADEQYF. Together with reference TRBV9 and TRBJ2-7, the CDR3 gives the full variable domain: DSGVTQTPKHLITATGQRVTLRCSPRSGDLSVYWYQQSLDQGLQFLIQYYNGEERAKGNILERFSAQQFPDLHSELNLSSLELGDSALYFCASSVVSSADEQYFGPGTRLTVT.

This chain joins TRBV6-5 and TRBJ2-3; D possibly corresponds to TRBD2 (5 bases). The CDR3 covers 15 residues. V lost 0 bases and J lost 6, with 13 bases in between. Looked up from germline, CDR1 is MNHEY and CDR2 is SVGAGI. CDR3 region: CASSYSASPRDTQYF. For the CDR3, the DNA is TGTGCCAGCAGTTACTCGGCTAGCCCCCGGGATACGCAGTATTTT.

The chain carries TRBV7-9 and TRBJ2-1, with 10 bases aligning to TRBD2. Germline V gene data show CDR1 as SEHNR and CDR2 as FQNEAQ (reference sequence). J was trimmed by 8 bases and V by 4 bases; bases with no gene match: 5. This CDR3 spans 14 amino acids. CDR3 sequence reads: CASSSSSGSDEQFF. CDR3 DNA: TGTGCCAGCAGCTCGTCTAGCGGGAGCGATGAGCAGTTCTTC.

The sample holds a few counts of this clone. The CDR3 DNA is TGTGCCAGCAGTGAAACCTGGACAGGGTCAAGGGAAGGTGGCTACACCTTC. Protein sequence: CASSETWTGSREGGYTF. This chain connects TRBV6-4 to TRBJ1-2; 8 nucleotides match TRBD1. The V and J ends lost 3 bases and 7 bases, in that order; junction bases with no gene match: 16. The CDR3 consists of 17 residues. The germline V gene encodes CDR1 MRHNA and CDR2 SNTAGT.